This T cell receptor (beta chain) was recovered during a study of OX40 agonist ivuxolimab in advanced cancers. Study-wide context: Prior anti-PD-1, anti-PD-L1 or anti-CTLA-4 therapy was allowed; about 39% had some.

The investigators sampled blood at baseline, at cycle 4 day 1, and at cycle 7 day 1. Regarding this clone: The antigen remains undetermined.

Trimming pared 3 bases from V and 2 bases from J, leaving 12 bases between. Germline V gene sequence: CDR1 SGHAT, CDR2 FQDESV (reference sequence). This CDR3 is built from 15 residues. The protocol was immunoSEQ multiplex PCR, while the TCRdb copy is restricted to in-frame clones and leaves out a portion. The top ten clones hold about a tenth of a sample with approximately 65,000 clones, 65% to 85% of them seen once. Whole-study findings and limits: On average, CD8+ T cells had more expanded clones than CD4+. Doses of 0.1 to 3.0 mg/kg were accompanied by clonal expansion of CD4+ and CD8+ blood T cells by week 6.

Source: CD4+ or CD8+ T cells sorted from blood, taken in a trial of the OX40 agonist ivuxolimab. The receptor's source is an adult with an advanced solid tumor such as melanoma, head and neck, liver or kidney cancer. This rearrangement joins TRBV11-1 to TRBJ2-3; D perhaps matches TRBD2 (6 bases). The CDR3 coding sequence is TGTGCCAGCAGCTTCCGGAGGGTATCCACAGATACGCAGTATTTT. Translated: CASSFRRVSTDTQYF.